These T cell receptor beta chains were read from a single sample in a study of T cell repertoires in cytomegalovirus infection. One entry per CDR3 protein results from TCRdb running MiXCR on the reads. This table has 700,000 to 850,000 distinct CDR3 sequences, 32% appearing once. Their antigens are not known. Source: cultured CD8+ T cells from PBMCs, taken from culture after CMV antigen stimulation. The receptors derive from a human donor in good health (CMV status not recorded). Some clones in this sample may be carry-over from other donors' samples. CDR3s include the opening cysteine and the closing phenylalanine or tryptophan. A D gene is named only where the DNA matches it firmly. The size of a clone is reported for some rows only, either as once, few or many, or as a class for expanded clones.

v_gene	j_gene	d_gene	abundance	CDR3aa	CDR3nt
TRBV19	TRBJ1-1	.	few	CASSSHLNTEAFF	TGTGCCAGTAGTTCGCACTTGAACACTGAAGCTTTCTTT
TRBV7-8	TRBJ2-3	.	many	CASRIRTPNTDTQYF	TGTGCCAGCAGAATTAGGACCCCCAACACAGATACGCAGTATTTT
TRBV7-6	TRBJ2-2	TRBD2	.	CVSRTVAGGNTGELFF	TGTGTCAGCCGCACGGTAGCGGGGGGAAACACCGGGGAGCTGTTTTTT
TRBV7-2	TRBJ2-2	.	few	CASSWTVNTGELFF	TGTGCCAGCAGCTGGACAGTAAACACCGGGGAGCTGTTTTTT
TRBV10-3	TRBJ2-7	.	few	CAISILGTKGYEQYF	TGTGCCATCAGTATCCTCGGGACCAAGGGCTACGAGCAGTACTTC
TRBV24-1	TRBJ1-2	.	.	CATLAEKGYTF	TGTGCCACCTTAGCCGAGAAGGGCTACACCTTC
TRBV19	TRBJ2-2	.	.	CATFIRGELFF	TGTGCCACCTTCATCCGGGGGGAGCTGTTTTTT
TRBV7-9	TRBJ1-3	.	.	CASSPKGWTPSSGNTIYF	TGTGCCAGCAGCCCCAAGGGGTGGACACCTTCCTCTGGAAACACCATATATTTT
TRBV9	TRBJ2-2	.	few	CASSVRWGNTGELFF	TGTGCCAGCAGCGTAAGGTGGGGGAACACCGGGGAGCTGTTTTTT
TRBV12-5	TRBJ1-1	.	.	CASGNGVTEAFF	TGTGCTAGTGGTAACGGGGTAACTGAAGCTTTCTTT
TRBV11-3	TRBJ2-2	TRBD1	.	CASSGPGQGGGTGELFF	TGTGCCAGCAGCGGTCCGGGACAGGGTGGGGGCACCGGGGAGCTGTTTTTT
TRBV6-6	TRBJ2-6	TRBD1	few	CARGQGRPGANVLTF	TGTGCCAGAGGACAGGGGAGGCCTGGGGCCAACGTCCTGACTTTC
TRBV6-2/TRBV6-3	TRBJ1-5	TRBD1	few	CASSYPDRGSQPQHF	TGTGCCAGCAGTTACCCGGACAGGGGAAGTCAGCCCCAGCATTTT
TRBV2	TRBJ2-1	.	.	CASSEARLNGVF	TGTGCCAGCAGTGAAGCTAGACTCAATGGGGTCTTC
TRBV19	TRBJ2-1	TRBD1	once	CACVGQGFTEQFF	TGTGCCTGTGTGGGACAGGGTTTTACTGAGCAGTTCTTC
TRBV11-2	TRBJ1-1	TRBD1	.	CASSSWTGRVIGAEAFF	TGTGCCAGCAGCTCCTGGACAGGAAGGGTAATTGGCGCTGAAGCTTTCTTT
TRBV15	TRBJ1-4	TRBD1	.	CATSRDRDRSNEKLFF	TGTGCCACCAGCAGAGATCGGGACAGGTCAAATGAAAAACTGTTTTTT
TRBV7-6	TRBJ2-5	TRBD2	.	CASSLLYRGGETQYF	TGTGCCAGCAGCCTACTATATAGGGGAGGGGAGACCCAGTACTTC
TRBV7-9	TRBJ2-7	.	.	CASSLAVPYEQYF	TGTGCCAGCAGCTTAGCGGTACCCTACGAGCAGTACTTC
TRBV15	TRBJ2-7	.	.	CATSRVLDPYEQYF	TGTGCCACCAGCAGAGTACTGGATCCCTACGAGCAGTACTTC
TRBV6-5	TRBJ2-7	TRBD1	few	CASRQGAAPYEQYF	TGTGCCAGCAGGCAGGGGGCTGCGCCCTACGAGCAGTACTTC
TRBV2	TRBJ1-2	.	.	CASSDRSSYGYTF	TGTGCCAGCAGTGATCGGAGCAGCTATGGCTACACCTTC
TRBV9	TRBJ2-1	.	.	CASSSKDIHYNEQFF	TGTGCCAGCAGCTCCAAAGACATCCACTACAATGAGCAGTTCTTC
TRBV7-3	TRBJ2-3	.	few	CASSLRSRDSSTDTQYF	TGTGCCAGCAGCTTAAGATCTCGGGACTCCTCCACAGATACGCAGTATTTT
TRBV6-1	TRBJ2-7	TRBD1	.	CASSEGTGGYEQYF	TGTGCCAGCAGTGAAGGGACAGGGGGCTACGAGCAGTACTTC
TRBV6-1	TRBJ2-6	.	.	CASTRQLSSGANVLTF	TGTGCCAGTACCAGGCAGCTGAGCTCTGGGGCCAACGTCCTGACTTTC
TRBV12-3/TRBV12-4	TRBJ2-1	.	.	CASRKYSYNEQFF	TGTGCCAGCAGGAAATATTCCTACAATGAGCAGTTCTTC
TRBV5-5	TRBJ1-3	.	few	CASSLERSSGNTIYF	TGTGCCAGCAGCTTGGAGCGGAGCTCTGGAAACACCATATATTTT
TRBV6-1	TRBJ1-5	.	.	CASSESQRNQPQHF	TGTGCCAGCAGTGAATCACAGCGAAATCAGCCCCAGCATTTT
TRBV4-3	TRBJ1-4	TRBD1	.	CASSQGDRRGNEKLFF	TGCGCCAGCAGCCAGGGGGACAGGCGGGGTAATGAAAAACTGTTTTTT
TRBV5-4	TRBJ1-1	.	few	CAAGVGNTEAFF	TGTGCGGCGGGGGTCGGGAACACTGAAGCTTTCTTT
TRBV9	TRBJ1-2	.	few	CASSARRQDLVTLLGGYTF	TGTGCCAGCAGCGCCCGTAGACAGGATCTTGTCACCCTTTTGGGGGGCTACACCTTC
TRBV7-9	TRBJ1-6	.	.	CASSLQPGRAGSPLHF	TGTGCCAGCAGCTTACAGCCGGGACGGGCGGGATCACCCCTCCACTTT
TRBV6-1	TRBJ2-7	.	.	CASSHTGIYEQYF	TGTGCCAGCAGCCACACAGGGATTTACGAGCAGTACTTC
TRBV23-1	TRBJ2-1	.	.	CASSQFSSRTGSSYNEQFF	TGCGCCAGCAGTCAATTTTCTAGCCGCACAGGGAGCTCCTACAATGAGCAGTTCTTC
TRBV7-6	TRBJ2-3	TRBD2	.	CASSLDAGGTTDTQYF	TGTGCCAGCAGCTTAGACGCGGGGGGCACCACAGATACGCAGTATTTT
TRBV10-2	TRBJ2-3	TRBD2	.	CASRGTSGPDTQYF	TGCGCCAGCAGAGGGACTAGCGGGCCAGATACGCAGTATTTT